The clone carrying this TCR beta chain has a count of ten or more. The source of the sample is a study of regulatory T cells in long-lasting Graves disease. Study details: Graves' patients, diagnosed recently, had received antithyroid drugs under 3 months.

Time point reported: newly diagnosed GD, antithyroid drugs for less than 3 months. There was RNA extracted from PBMCs, and the TCR library was made from it. The length of the CDR3 is 14 residues. Germline CDR1 reads DFQATT; CDR2 reads SNEGSKA (reference sequence). V shed 4 bases and J shed 3 bases, with 15 bases lying between them. With iRepertoire HTBI primers and Arm-PCR of CDR3 regions, TCR beta libraries were built. TCRdb independently ran MiXCR on the multiplex PCR reads; one entry per CDR3 protein. The profile shows about 440,000 distinct CDR3 sequences, more than 13% of them singletons. These same data were also listed under a study on T cells in Graves' hyperthyroidism and ophthalmopathy.

This TCR was recovered from a woman aged 25 to 45 with Graves disease. The chain employs TRBV20-1 and TRBJ1-1, with TRBD1 as a possible D gene (6 bases). This sample comprised peripheral blood mononuclear cells (PBMCs), obtained at new diagnosis, from a patient treated with antithyroid drugs. As DNA, the CDR3 is TGCAGTGCTATTGAGGGGGGGACGGACACTGAAGCTTTCTTT. Protein product: CSAIEGGTDTEAFF.